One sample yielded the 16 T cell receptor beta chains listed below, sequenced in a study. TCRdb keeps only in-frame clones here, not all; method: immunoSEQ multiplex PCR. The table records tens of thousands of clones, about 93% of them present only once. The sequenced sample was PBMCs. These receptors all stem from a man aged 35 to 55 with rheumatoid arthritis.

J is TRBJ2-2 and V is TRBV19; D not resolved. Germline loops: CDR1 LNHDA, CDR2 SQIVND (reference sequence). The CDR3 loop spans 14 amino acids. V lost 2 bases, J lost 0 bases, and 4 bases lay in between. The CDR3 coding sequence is TGTGCCAGTAGTATACTTACGAACACCGGGGAGCTGTTTTTT. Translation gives CASSILTNTGELFF.

This chain's CDR3 is CASSYSGLANEQFF. DNA for the CDR3: TGTGCCAGCAGTTACTCCGGACTAGCCAATGAGCAGTTCTTC. The chain has TRBV6-5 and TRBJ2-1, with 8 bases fitting TRBD2. CDR3 size: 14 residues. Germline loops: CDR1 MNHEY, CDR2 SVGAGI. Trimming removed 0 bases from V and 6 bases from J; junction bases left unmatched: 1.

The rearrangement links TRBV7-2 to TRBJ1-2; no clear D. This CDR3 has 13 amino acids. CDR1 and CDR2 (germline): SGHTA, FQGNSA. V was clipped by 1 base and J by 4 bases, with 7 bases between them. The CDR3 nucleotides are TGTGCCAGCAGCTTAGGCGCCAGCTATGGCTACACCTTC. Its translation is CASSLGASYGYTF. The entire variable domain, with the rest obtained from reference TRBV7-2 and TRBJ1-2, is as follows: GAGVSQSPSNKVTEKGKDVELRCDPISGHTALYWYRQSLGQGLEFLIYFQGNSAPDKSGLPSDRFSAERTGGSVSTLTIQRTQQEDSAVYLCASSLGASYGYTFGSGTRLTVV.

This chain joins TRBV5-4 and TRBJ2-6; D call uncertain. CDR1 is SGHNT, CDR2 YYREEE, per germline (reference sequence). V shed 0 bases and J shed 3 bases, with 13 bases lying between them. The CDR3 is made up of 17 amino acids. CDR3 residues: CASSLGGRSGGANVLTF. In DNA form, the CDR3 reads TGTGCCAGCAGCTTGGGAGGACGGTCCGGTGGGGCCAACGTCCTGACTTTC.

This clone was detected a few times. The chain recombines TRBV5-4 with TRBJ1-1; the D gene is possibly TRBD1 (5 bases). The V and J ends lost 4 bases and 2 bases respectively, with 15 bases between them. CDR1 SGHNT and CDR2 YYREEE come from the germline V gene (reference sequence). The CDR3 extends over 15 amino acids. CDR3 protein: CASSPDGTDNTEAFF. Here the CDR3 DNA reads TGTGCCAGCAGCCCAGACGGGACGGATAACACTGAAGCTTTCTTT.

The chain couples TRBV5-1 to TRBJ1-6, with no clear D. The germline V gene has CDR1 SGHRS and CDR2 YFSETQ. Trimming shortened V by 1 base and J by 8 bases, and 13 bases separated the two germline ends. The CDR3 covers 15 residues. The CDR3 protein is CASSLMAGTDSPLHF. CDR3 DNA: TGCGCCAGCAGCTTGATGGCAGGTACGGATTCACCCCTCCACTTT.

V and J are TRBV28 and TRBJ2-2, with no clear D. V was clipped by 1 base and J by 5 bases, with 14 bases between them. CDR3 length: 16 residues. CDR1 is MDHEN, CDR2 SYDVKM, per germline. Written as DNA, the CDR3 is TGTGCCAGCAGTTTATTTCTGACCCTGGGAACCGGGGAGCTGTTTTTT. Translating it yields CASSLFLTLGTGELFF. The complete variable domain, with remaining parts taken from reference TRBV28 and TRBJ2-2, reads DVKVTQSSRYLVKRTGEKVFLECVQDMDHENMFWYRQDPGLGLRLIYFSYDVKMKEKGDIPEGYSVSREKKERFSLILESASTNQTSMYLCASSLFLTLGTGELFFGEGSRLTVL.

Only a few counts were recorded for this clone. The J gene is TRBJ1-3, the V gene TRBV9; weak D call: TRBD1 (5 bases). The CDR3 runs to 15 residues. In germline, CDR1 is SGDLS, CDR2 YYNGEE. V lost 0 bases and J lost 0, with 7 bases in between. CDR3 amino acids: CASSVATGSGNTIYF. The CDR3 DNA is TGTGCCAGCAGCGTAGCTACAGGCTCTGGAAACACCATATATTTT.

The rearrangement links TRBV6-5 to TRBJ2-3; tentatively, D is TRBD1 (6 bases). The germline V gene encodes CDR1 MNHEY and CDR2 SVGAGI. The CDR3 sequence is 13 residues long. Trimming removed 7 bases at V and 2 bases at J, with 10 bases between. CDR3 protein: CASIRTATDTQYF. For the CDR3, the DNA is TGTGCCAGCATCCGGACAGCCACAGATACGCAGTATTTT.

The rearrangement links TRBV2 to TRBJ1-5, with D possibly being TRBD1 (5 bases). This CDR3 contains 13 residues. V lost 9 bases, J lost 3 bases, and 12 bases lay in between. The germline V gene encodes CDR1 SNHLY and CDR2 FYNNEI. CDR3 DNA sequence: TGTGCCAGTTCCCGGGACTCCAATCAGCCCCAGCATTTT. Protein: CASSRDSNQPQHF. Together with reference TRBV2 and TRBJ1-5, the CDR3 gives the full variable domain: EPEVTQTPSHQVTQMGQEVILRCVPISNHLYFYWYRQILGQKVEFLVSFYNNEISEKSEIFDDQFSVERPDGSNFTLKIRSTKLEDSAMYFCASSRDSNQPQHFGDGTRLSIL.

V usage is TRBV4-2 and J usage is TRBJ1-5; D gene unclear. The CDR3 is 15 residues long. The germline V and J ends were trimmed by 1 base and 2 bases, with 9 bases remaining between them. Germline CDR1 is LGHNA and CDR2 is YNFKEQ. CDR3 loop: CASSQVRQGNQPQHF. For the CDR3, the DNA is TGTGCCAGCAGCCAAGTCCGGCAGGGCAATCAGCCCCAGCATTTT.

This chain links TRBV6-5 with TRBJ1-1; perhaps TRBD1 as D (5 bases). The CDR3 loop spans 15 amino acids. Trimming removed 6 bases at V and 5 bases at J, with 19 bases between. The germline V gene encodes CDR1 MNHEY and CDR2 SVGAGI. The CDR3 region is CASRSGGGRKTEAFF. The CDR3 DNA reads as TGTGCCAGCAGATCTGGCGGGGGTAGGAAGACTGAAGCTTTCTTT.

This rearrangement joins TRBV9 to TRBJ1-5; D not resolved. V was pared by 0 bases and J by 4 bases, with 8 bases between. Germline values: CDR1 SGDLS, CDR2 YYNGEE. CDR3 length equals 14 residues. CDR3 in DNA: TGTGCCAGCAGCGTAGAAGGCGGTAATCAGCCCCAGCATTTT. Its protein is CASSVEGGNQPQHF.

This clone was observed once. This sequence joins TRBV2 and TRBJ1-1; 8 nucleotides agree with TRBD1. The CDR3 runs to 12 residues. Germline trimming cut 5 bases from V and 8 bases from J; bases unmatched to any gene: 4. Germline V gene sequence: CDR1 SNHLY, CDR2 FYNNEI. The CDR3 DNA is TGTGCCAGCAGTAAGACAGGGGTGGAAGCTTTCTTT. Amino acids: CASSKTGVEAFF.

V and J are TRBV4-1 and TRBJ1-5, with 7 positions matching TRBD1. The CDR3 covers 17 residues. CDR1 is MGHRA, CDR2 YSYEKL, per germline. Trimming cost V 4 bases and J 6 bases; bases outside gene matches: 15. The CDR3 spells CASSLDRDTWGSQPQHF. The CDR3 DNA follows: TGCGCCAGCAGCCTTGACAGGGATACCTGGGGTAGTCAGCCCCAGCATTTT.

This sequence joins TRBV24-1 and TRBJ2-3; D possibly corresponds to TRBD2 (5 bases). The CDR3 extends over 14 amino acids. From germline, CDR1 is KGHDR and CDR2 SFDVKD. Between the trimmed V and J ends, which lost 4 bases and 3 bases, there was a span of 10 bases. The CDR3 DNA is TGTGCCACCAGTGACCGGACTCTTACAGATACGCAGTATTTT. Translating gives CATSDRTLTDTQYF.